This T cell receptor beta chain is from a study of tumor and adjacent non-tumor tissue in lung cancer. For the study at large: There were approximately twelve adenocarcinoma, a couple of squamous cell carcinoma and 1 small cell lung cancer cases. The patients, around 11 men and 4 to 6 women, were about 31 to 80 with stage I to III disease. Overall study results and limits: Tumor tissue had significantly higher TCR diversity than normal lung. Top 100 clones took a larger repertoire share in normal lung.

As concerns this clonotype: Its specificity is unknown.

V was pared by 1 base and J by 5 bases, with 7 bases of the junction left unmatched. The CDR3 totals 15 residues. Looked up from germline, CDR1 is SGHRS and CDR2 is YFSETQ. RNA was extracted from bulk tissue without any cell sorting. Three rounds of nested PCR, following a modified ARM-PCR protocol, produced the TCRbeta library. TCRdb redid the calling of the multiplex PCR reads with MiXCR, one entry per CDR3 protein. Here the sample spans approximately 79,000 distinct CDR3 sequences, around 57% being singletons. The sequenced material came from lung tumor tissue. The receptor's source is a man between 70 and 80 years old with non-small cell lung cancer. The chain has TRBV5-1 and TRBJ2-3, with 7 bases aligning to TRBD2. CDR3 sequence: CASSLPTSRGDTQYF. CDR3 nucleotides: TGCGCCAGCAGCTTGCCGACTAGCCGAGGAGATACGCAGTATTTT.